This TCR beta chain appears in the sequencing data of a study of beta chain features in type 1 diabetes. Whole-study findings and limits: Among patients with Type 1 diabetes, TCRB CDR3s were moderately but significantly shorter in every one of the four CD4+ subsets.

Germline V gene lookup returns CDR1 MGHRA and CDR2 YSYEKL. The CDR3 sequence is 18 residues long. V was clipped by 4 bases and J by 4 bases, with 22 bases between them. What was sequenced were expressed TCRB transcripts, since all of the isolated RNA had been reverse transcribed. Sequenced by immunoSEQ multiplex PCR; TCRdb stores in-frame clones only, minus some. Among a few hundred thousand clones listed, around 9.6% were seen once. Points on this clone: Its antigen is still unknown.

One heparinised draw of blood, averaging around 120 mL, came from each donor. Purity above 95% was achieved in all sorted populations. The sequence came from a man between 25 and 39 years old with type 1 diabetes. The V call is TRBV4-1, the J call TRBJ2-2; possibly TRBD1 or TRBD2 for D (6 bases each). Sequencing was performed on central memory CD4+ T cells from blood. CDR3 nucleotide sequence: TGCGCCAGCAGCCCCCTCGGAAGTGGGGGGCCGGGCACCGGGGAGCTGTTTTTT. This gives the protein CASSPLGSGGPGTGELFF.